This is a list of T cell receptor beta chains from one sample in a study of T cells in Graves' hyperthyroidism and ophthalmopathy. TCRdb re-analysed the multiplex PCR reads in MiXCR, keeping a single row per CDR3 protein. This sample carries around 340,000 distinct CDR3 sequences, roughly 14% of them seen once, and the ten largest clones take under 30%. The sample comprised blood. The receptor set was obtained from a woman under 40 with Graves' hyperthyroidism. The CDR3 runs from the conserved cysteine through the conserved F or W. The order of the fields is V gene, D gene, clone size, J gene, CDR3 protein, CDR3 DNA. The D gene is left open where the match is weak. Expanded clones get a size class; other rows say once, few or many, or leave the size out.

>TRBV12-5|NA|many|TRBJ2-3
CASGSTGTDTQYF
TGTGCTAGTGGCAGTACCGGAACGGATACGCAGTATTTT
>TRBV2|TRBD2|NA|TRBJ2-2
CASTLAGNTGELFF
TGTGCCAGCACACTAGCGGGGAACACCGGGGAGCTGTTTTTT
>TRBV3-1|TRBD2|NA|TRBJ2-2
CASSLHSGRTSTGELFF
TGTGCCAGCAGCCTGCATAGCGGGCGGACCTCCACCGGGGAGCTGTTTTTT
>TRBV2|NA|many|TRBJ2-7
CASSGGESLTYEQYF
TGTGCCAGCAGTGGTGGGGAAAGCCTAACCTACGAGCAGTACTTC
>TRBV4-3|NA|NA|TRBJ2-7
CASSQDGSGYEQYF
TGCGCCAGCAGCCAAGACGGGAGTGGGTACGAGCAGTACTTC
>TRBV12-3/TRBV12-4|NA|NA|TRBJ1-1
CASSFFGGGNTEAFF
TGTGCCAGCAGTTTCTTTGGGGGGGGGAACACTGAAGCTTTCTTT
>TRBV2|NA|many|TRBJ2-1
CASTTKNEQFF
TGTGCCAGCACTACGAAGAATGAGCAGTTCTTC
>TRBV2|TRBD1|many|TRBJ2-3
CASVGPTGGRTDTQYF
TGTGCCAGCGTAGGACCGACAGGGGGCAGGACAGATACGCAGTATTTT
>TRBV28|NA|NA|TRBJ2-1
CASSRSPTTYNEQFF
TGTGCCAGCAGCCGGTCCCCGACTACCTACAATGAGCAGTTCTTC
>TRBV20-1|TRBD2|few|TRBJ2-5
CSARDAASGRSETQYF
TGCAGTGCTAGAGATGCGGCTAGCGGGAGATCCGAGACCCAGTACTTC
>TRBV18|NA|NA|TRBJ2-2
CASSPRTNTGELFF
TGTGCCAGCTCACCACGCACGAACACCGGGGAGCTGTTTTTT
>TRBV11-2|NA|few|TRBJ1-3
CASSTHTSSGNTIHF
TGTGCCAGCAGCACCCACACGAGCTCTGGAAACACCATACATTTT
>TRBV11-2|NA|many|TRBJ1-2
CASSPGVAGEGYGYTF
TGTGCCAGCAGCCCCGGAGTGGCAGGGGAGGGCTATGGCTACACCTTC
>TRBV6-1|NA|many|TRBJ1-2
CASSWNRGTTTPYGYTF
TGTGCCAGCAGCTGGAATCGAGGGACGACTACGCCCTATGGCTACACCTTC
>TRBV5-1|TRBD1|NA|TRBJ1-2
CASSLGGTGHTF
TGCGCCAGCAGCTTGGGAGGGACAGGGCACACCTTC
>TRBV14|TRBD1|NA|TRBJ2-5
CASSQEGGSETQYF
TGTGCCAGCAGCCAAGAAGGGGGCAGCGAGACCCAGTACTTC
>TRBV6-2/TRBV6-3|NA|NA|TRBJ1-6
CASSFQGYNSPLHF
TGTGCCAGCAGTTTCCAGGGCTATAATTCACCCCTCCACTTT
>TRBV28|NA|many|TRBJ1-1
CASSVGAVIGAFF
TGTGCCAGCAGTGTCGGGGCAGTAATTGGCGCTTTCTTT
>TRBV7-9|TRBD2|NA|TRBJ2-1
CASTGSGISYNEQFF
TGTGCCAGCACCGGTAGCGGGATTTCCTACAATGAGCAGTTCTTC
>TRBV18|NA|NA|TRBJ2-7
CASSPLGGSYEQYF
TGTGCCAGCTCACCCCTAGGGGGATCCTACGAGCAGTACTTC
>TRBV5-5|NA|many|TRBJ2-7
CATSTSPAYEQYF
TGTGCCACCTCTACCTCCCCAGCTTACGAGCAGTACTTC
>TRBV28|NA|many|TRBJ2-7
CASSFPTLSAEQYF
TGTGCCAGCAGTTTTCCCACACTTTCGGCCGAGCAGTACTTC
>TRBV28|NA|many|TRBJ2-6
CASSWGVSGANVLTF
TGTGCCAGCAGTTGGGGAGTCTCTGGGGCCAACGTCCTGACTTTC
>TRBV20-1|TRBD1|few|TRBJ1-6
CSARGGLVYNSPLHF
TGCAGTGCCAGGGGGGGGCTTGTATATAATTCACCCCTCCACTTT
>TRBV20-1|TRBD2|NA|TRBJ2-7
CSASGTSVGEHYF
TGCAGTGCTTCCGGGACTAGTGTGGGCGAGCACTACTTC
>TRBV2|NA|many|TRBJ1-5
CASRRGGIQPQHF
TGTGCCAGCAGGAGGGGGGGAATCCAGCCCCAGCATTTT
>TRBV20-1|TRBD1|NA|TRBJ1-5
CSAREDRNQPQHF
TGCAGTGCTAGAGAGGACAGGAATCAGCCCCAGCATTTT
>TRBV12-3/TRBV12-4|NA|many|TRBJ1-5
CASSSSGDQPQHF
TGTGCCAGCAGTTCGTCAGGGGACCAGCCCCAGCATTTT
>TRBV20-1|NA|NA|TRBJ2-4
CSWWETAKNIQYF
TGCAGTTGGTGGGAGACGGCCAAAAACATTCAGTACTTC
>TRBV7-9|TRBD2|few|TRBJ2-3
CASSPASGRPNTQYF
TGTGCCAGCAGCCCGGCCAGCGGGAGACCTAATACGCAGTATTTT
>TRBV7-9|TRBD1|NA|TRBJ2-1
CASSPWDRGPDEQFF
TGTGCCAGCAGCCCTTGGGACAGGGGGCCGGATGAGCAGTTCTTC
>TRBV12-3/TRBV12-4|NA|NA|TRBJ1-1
CASSLSFTEAFF
TGTGCCAGCAGTTTATCTTTCACTGAAGCTTTCTTT
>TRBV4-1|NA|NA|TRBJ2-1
CASSQSGLAVVIGNEQFF
TGCGCCAGCAGCCAGAGCGGTTTGGCAGTCGTTATTGGCAATGAGCAGTTCTTC
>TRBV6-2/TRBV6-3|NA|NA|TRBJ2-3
CASSYVTATDTQYF
TGTGCCAGCAGTTACGTTACAGCCACAGATACGCAGTATTTT
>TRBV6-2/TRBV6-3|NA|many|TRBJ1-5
CASSYYQNQPQHF
TGTGCCAGCAGTTACTACCAGAATCAGCCCCAGCATTTT
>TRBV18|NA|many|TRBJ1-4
CASSPSQGIGSEKLFF
TGTGCCAGCTCACCGTCCCAGGGGATCGGGAGTGAAAAACTGTTTTTT
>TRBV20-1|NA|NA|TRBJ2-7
CSASSIADTYEQYF
TGCAGTGCTAGTTCGATAGCGGACACCTACGAGCAGTACTTC
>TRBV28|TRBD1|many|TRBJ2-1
CASREQGLEQFF
TGTGCCAGCAGGGAACAGGGGCTTGAGCAGTTCTTC
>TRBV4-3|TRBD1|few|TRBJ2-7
CASSQDLDRVNEQYF
TGCGCCAGCAGCCAGGACTTGGACAGGGTGAACGAGCAGTACTTC
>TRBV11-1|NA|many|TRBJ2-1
CASSLAGNHNEQFF
TGTGCCAGCAGCTTAGCGGGAAATCACAATGAGCAGTTCTTC
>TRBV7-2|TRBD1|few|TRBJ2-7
CASSTDRGRYEQYF
TGTGCCAGTTCCACGGACAGGGGGCGGTACGAGCAGTACTTC
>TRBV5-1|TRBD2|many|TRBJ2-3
CASSTGLAGGVYTQYF
TGCGCCAGCAGCACCGGACTAGCGGGAGGGGTCTATACGCAGTATTTT
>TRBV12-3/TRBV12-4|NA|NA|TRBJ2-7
CAGSPVMGDHEQYF
TGTGCCGGCAGTCCGGTTATGGGGGACCACGAGCAGTACTTC
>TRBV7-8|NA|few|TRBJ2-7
CASSLKGGHEQYF
TGTGCCAGCAGCTTAAAGGGGGGCCACGAGCAGTACTTC
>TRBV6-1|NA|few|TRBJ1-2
CARSEDSTYTF
TGTGCCCGCAGTGAAGACAGCACCTACACCTTC
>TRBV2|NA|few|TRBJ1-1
CASIGENMNTEAFF
TGTGCCAGCATTGGGGAGAATATGAACACTGAAGCTTTCTTT
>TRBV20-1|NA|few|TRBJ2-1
CSARDYLGRLDNEQFF
TGCAGTGCTAGAGACTACCTCGGAAGACTAGACAATGAGCAGTTCTTC
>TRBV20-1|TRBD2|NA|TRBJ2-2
CSARRERDYLGGELFF
TGCAGTGCTAGGAGGGAGAGGGACTACCTTGGCGGGGAGCTGTTTTTT
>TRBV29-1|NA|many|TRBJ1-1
CSVSSGDTEAFF
TGCAGCGTGTCATCTGGGGACACTGAAGCTTTCTTT
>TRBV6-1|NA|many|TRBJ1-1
CASSRRENTEAFF
TGTGCCAGCAGTAGGAGGGAAAACACTGAAGCTTTCTTT
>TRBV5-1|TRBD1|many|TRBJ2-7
CASSWTGEPYEQYF
TGCGCCAGCAGCTGGACAGGGGAACCCTACGAGCAGTACTTC
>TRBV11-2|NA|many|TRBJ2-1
CASSFFRDRRLSQFF
TGTGCCAGCAGCTTTTTCCGGGACCGGAGGTTGTCCCAGTTCTTC
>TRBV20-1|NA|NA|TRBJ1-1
CSASRPGMNTEAFF
TGCAGTGCTAGCCGGCCCGGGATGAACACTGAAGCTTTCTTT
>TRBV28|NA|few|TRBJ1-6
CASSTQGSSYNSPLHF
TGTGCCAGCAGTACCCAGGGGAGCTCCTATAATTCACCCCTCCACTTT
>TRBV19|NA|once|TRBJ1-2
CASSTRTSPGANYGYTF
TGTGCCAGTAGTACGAGGACAAGTCCTGGTGCGAACTATGGCTACACCTTC
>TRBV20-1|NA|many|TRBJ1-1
CSARDAAPNTEAFF
TGCAGTGCTAGAGATGCAGCCCCGAACACTGAAGCTTTCTTT
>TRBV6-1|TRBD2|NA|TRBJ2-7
CASSITGTSPYEQYF
TGTGCCAGCAGCATCACCGGGACTAGCCCCTACGAGCAGTACTTC